This TCR beta chain originates from a study of cytomegalovirus exposure and HLA in healthy donors. Clones were sequenced by immunoSEQ multiplex PCR, and TCRdb holds only the in-frame ones, with some missing. The sample yields about 130,000 clones, about 88% seen once. This CDR3 region has 14 residues. Germline V CDR1 and CDR2: SGHNT, YYREEE (reference sequence). Trimming pared 4 bases from V and 4 bases from J, leaving 12 bases between. This clone occurred a few times. The gene calls are TRBV5-4 and TRBJ1-5; maybe TRBD1 (6 bases). The source material was PBMCs. This TCR derives from a woman aged 18-29 years in good health and CMV-seropositive. The CDR3 loop reads CASSQQGGNQPQHF. The CDR3, as DNA: TGTGCCAGCAGCCAACAGGGAGGGAATCAGCCCCAGCATTTT.